The entry that follows covers one T cell receptor beta chain sequence. Libraries were prepared by immunoSEQ multiplex PCR; TCRdb keeps only in-frame clonotypes and omits some of them. The sample lists approximately 760,000 clones, approximately 83% seen once, with roughly 0.01% in the top ten. This entry comes from a study of shared T cell receptors in the human thymus. Trimming took 6 bases from V and 5 from J; bases not matched to a gene: 10. This CDR3 is built from 15 residues. Germline loops: CDR1 MGHDK, CDR2 SYGVNS. The data also belong to a second study, concerning human thymus T cells. This second report adds: Healthy Finnish infants having corrective surgery for congenital heart defects served as donors. Resections obtained during corrective heart surgery supplied the thymus tissue. Unrelated individuals had highly overlapping thymic repertoires, as reported in related research.

The chain is built from TRBV25-1 and TRBJ2-5; TRBD1 agrees at 9 bases. The TCR sequence derives from a girl under three years old with a congenital heart defect. The specimen sequenced was thymocytes. CDR3 amino acids: CASSRGQGRLETQYF. In DNA, the CDR3 is TGTGCCAGCAGCCGGGGACAGGGTAGATTGGAGACCCAGTACTTC.